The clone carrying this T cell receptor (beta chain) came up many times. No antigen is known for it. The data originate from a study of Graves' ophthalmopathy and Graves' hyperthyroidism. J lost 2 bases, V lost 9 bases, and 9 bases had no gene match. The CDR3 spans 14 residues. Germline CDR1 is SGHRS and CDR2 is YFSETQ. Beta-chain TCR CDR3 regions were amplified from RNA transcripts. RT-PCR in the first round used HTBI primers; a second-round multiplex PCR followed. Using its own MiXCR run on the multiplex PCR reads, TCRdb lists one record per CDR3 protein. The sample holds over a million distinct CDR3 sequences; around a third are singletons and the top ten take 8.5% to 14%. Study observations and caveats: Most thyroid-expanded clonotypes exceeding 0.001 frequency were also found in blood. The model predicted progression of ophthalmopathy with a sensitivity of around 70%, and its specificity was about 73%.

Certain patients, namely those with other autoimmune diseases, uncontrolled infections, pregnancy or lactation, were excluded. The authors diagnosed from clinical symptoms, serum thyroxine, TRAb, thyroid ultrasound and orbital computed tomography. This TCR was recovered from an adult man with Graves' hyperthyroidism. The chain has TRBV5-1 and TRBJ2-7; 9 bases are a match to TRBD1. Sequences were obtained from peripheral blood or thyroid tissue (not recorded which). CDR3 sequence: CATGPGQGAYEQYF. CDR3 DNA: TGCGCCACCGGACCGGGACAGGGAGCCTACGAGCAGTACTTC.